Below are 7 T cell receptor beta chains sequenced from a single sample in a study of early T cells in non-severe SARS-CoV-2 infection (dated by TCRdb to 2020 to 2022). The library came from 5' RACE. Sequencing was carried out with a NextSeq 500. TCRdb passed the public sequencing reads through fastp at Q25 and MiXCR, retaining productive beta sequences. A single entry per CDR3 protein holds the most common genes and DNA from its merged rows. The sample table shows 20,000 to 30,000 distinct CDR3 sequences, and 4.2% are seen once. Clones ranked in the top ten supply 4.4% of the sample. Material for sequencing was whole blood. Receptors originate from an adult who was a healthcare worker with PCR-confirmed SARS-CoV-2 infection or an uninfected control (not recorded which).

This clonotype has ten or more counts. The CDR3 here is CASRPDRGTYEQYF. The DNA for the CDR3 is TGTGCCAGCAGACCTGACAGGGGGACATACGAGCAGTACTTC. The chain joins TRBV7-7 to TRBJ2-7; 9 positions match TRBD1. This CDR3 region has 14 residues. Germline assignment: CDR1 SSHAT and CDR2 FNYEAQ (reference sequence). V lost 6 bases, J lost 4 bases, and 7 bases stayed unmatched. Combining the CDR3 with reference TRBV7-7 and TRBJ2-7 gives the whole variable domain GAGVSQSPRYKVTKRGQDVTLRCDPISSHATLYWYQQALGQGPEFLTYFNYEAQPDKSGLPSDRFSAERPEGSISTLTIQRTEQRDSAMYRCASRPDRGTYEQYFGPGTRLTVT.

The rearrangement links TRBV5-1 to TRBJ2-3; 10 nucleotides align to TRBD2. V shed 3 bases and J 3 bases; nucleotides not matched to a gene: 7. This CDR3 contains 16 residues. Germline CDR1 is SGHRS and CDR2 is YFSETQ. CDR3 sequence reads: CASSSASSGSTDTQYF. CDR3 coding DNA: TGCGCCAGCAGCTCCGCCTCTAGCGGGAGTACAGATACGCAGTATTTT. Filled out from reference TRBV5-1 and TRBJ2-3, the complete variable domain reads KAGVTQTPRYLIKTRGQQVTLSCSPISGHRSVSWYQQTPGQGLQFLFEYFSETQRNKGNFPGRFSGRQFSNSRSEMNVSTLELGDSALYLCASSSASSGSTDTQYFGPGTRLTVL.

This clonotype has at least ten counts. The chain couples TRBV7-2 to TRBJ2-3; D is possibly TRBD1 or TRBD2 (5 bases each). Trimming took 5 bases from V and 5 from J, leaving 11 bases between them. Germline V CDR1 and CDR2: SGHTA, FQGNSA. CDR3 size: 13 residues. In nucleotides, the CDR3 is TGTGCCAGCAGCCGGGACCGGGTAGATACGCAGTATTTT. As protein: CASSRDRVDTQYF. Full variable domain (rest looked up from reference TRBV7-2 and TRBJ2-3): GAGVSQSPSNKVTEKGKDVELRCDPISGHTALYWYRQSLGQGLEFLIYFQGNSAPDKSGLPSDRFSAERTGGSVSTLTIQRTQQEDSAVYLCASSRDRVDTQYFGPGTRLTVL.

This clonotype was observed a few times. The CDR3 DNA follows: TGTGCCAGCAGTTTAGGAAGAAGAAGCTCCAGGGAGACCCAGTACTTC. As protein: CASSLGRRSSRETQYF. This chain uses TRBV12-3 or TRBV12-4 with TRBJ2-5; D gene uncertain. The ends were cut back, 1 base at V and 5 bases at J, with 17 bases in the middle. This CDR3 contains 16 residues.

This clonotype has more than one count but fewer than ten. This chain uses TRBV12-3 or TRBV12-4 with TRBJ2-2; weak D call: TRBD2 (6 bases). V gave up 7 bases and J gave up 1 base, with 13 bases separating them. The CDR3 is made up of 15 amino acids. DNA of the CDR3: TGTGCCAGCACCCGGGAGACGGGGAACACCGGGGAGCTGTTTTTT. Amino acid sequence: CASTRETGNTGELFF.

This clonotype was counted ten times or more. The chain employs TRBV15 and TRBJ1-1; perhaps TRBD1 as D (5 bases). The length of the CDR3 is 13 residues. Per germline, CDR1 LNHNV and CDR2 YYDKDF (reference sequence). Between the trimmed V and J ends, which lost 0 bases and 8 bases, there was a span of 10 bases. CDR3 DNA sequence: TGTGCCACCAGCAGAGATTGGGCAGGGGAAGCTTTCTTT. This sequence encodes CATSRDWAGEAFF.

This chain's CDR3 is CRSPGVSGPSSYNEQFF. CDR3 in DNA: TGCAGAAGCCCCGGGGTTAGCGGACCAAGCTCCTACAATGAGCAGTTCTTC. The chain carries TRBV20-1 and TRBJ2-1, with D perhaps TRBD2 (6 bases). This CDR3 is 17 amino acids long. The germline CDR1 and CDR2 sequences are DFQATT and SNEGSKA (reference sequence).